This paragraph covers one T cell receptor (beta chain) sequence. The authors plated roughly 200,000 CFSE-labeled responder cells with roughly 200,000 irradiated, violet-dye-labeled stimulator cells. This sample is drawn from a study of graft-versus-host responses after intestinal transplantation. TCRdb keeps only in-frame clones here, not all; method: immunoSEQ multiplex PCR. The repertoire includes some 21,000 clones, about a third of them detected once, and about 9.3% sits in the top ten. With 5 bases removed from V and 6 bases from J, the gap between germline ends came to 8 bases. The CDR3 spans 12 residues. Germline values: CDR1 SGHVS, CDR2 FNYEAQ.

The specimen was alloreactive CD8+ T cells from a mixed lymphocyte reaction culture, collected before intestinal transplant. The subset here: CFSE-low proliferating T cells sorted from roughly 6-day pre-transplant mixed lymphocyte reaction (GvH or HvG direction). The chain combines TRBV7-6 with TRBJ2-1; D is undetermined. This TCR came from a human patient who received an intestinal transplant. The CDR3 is CASSTVGNEQFF. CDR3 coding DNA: TGTGCCAGCAGCACAGTGGGCAATGAGCAGTTCTTC.